This passage covers 7 T cell receptor beta chains from one sample sequenced in a study of CD8+ T cells in alopecia areata (dated by TCRdb to 2017 to 2018). The time point label on this specimen signifies: roughly 24 weeks on oral tofacitinib. The sample's treatment or condition label, in plain terms: oral pan-JAK inhibitor, 5-10 mg twice daily. The method was the immunoSEQ multiplex PCR assay. RNA was extracted from all samples and reverse transcribed into cDNA as template for TCR sequencing. TCRdb took this table from immuneACCESS and kept in-frame rearrangements with V and J called. Such tables lack part of the clones; where checked against another copy, unresolved V genes explain under half of the gap, and the rest is unexplained. Recorded for this sample are 190,000 or so clones; roughly 64% of them occurred a single time. Together, the top ten hold approximately 12% of the sample. This specimen consisted of CD8+ T cells sorted from blood, obtained at week 24, from a patient treated with tofacitinib. The receptors derive from a human donor with alopecia areata.

The J gene is TRBJ2-7, the V gene TRBV10-2, with D uncertain. V was cut by 7 bases and J by 1 base, with 5 bases left in between. The CDR3 totals 11 residues. Germline CDR1 reads WSHSY; CDR2 reads SAAADI. CDR3 sequence reads: CASTESYEQYF. CDR3 DNA: TGCGCCAGCACCGAATCCTACGAGCAGTACTTC.

This chain joins TRBV2 and TRBJ1-1, with D unresolved. Germline CDR1 SNHLY, CDR2 FYNNEI. The CDR3 totals 15 residues. V gave up 7 bases and J gave up 0 bases, with 15 bases separating them. The CDR3 nucleotides read TGTGCCAGCATTCTAGGGCCCTCCATGAACACTGAAGCTTTCTTT. It specifies CASILGPSMNTEAFF.

The CDR3 region has the DNA TGCAGCGTCGTCACAGGGGAAGCGGGCACTGAAGCTTTCTTT. Translated: CSVVTGEAGTEAFF. The chain joins TRBV29-1 to TRBJ1-1, with 7 bases aligning to TRBD1. Germline loops: CDR1 SQVTM, CDR2 ANQGSEA. The J segment lost 4 bases and the V segment lost 6 bases, leaving 11 bases of the junction unmatched. CDR3 length: 14 residues.

This clone has a handful of counts. CDR3 sequence reads: CASKAGTGFF. Written as DNA, the CDR3 is TGTGCCAGCAAGGCGGGGACAGGGTTCTTC. V and J are TRBV21-1 and TRBJ2-1; the DNA was not compared with TRBD1, the D call given in the table. TRBV21-1 is recorded as a pseudogene. The CDR3 runs to 10 residues.

Points on this clone: This sample includes further DNA sequences coding for the same CDR3. The CDR3 region has the DNA TGCGCCAGCAGCCCCGGGACAGGGGCGTACGAGCAGTACTTC. Translated: CASSPGTGAYEQYF. V and J are TRBV4-1 and TRBJ2-7, with TRBD1 identical over 10 bases. Losses at the gene ends were 4 bases for V and 4 bases for J; bases not matched to a gene: 4. The CDR3 totals 14 residues. The germline V gene encodes CDR1 MGHRA and CDR2 YSYEKL.

This chain links TRBV30 with TRBJ2-7; 7 bases agree with TRBD2. The CDR3 has 14 residues. V shed 2 bases and J 4 bases; nucleotides not matched to a gene: 8. The germline V gene has CDR1 GTSNPN and CDR2 SVGIG (reference sequence). The chain's CDR3 is CAWSSGTTRYEQYF. In nucleotides, the CDR3 is TGTGCCTGGAGTAGCGGGACGACTCGATACGAGCAGTACTTC.

V gene TRBV13 combines with J gene TRBJ2-2; D is tentatively TRBD1 or TRBD2 (5 bases each). V lost 6 bases, J lost 6 bases, and 14 bases lay in between. The CDR3 is 14 residues long. Germline V gene data show CDR1 as PRHDT and CDR2 as FYEKMQ (reference sequence). In DNA form, the CDR3 reads TGTGCCAGCAGTCGGGGCGTCGTCGCCGGGGAGCTGTTTTTT. It codes for CASSRGVVAGELFF.